This T cell receptor beta chain was obtained from a study of metastatic and nonmetastatic thyroid tumors. Study background: Repertoires from malignant and benign thyroid patients were compared across blood and tumor or nodule tissue. Overall study findings and caveats: Malignant thyroid tumors reportedly exceeded benign nodules significantly in TCR beta diversity, with the difference appearing in blood and tumor.

Among the patients, none had received any treatment before thyroid surgery. This clone was seen many times. Its antigen is unidentified. Per the authors' pipeline: Variation in CDR3 across clinicopathological groups served as the basis for constructing a distant-metastasis classifier in papillary thyroid cancer. TCRdb re-analyzed the PCR reads using MiXCR. These V and J calls originate from TCRdb's pipeline instead of the authors' own analysis. The data contain about 24,000 clones, more than 20% of them singletons. The V gene's germline CDR1 is SQVTM and CDR2 ANQGSEA. The CDR3 has 18 amino acids. V trimming: 1 base; J trimming: 2 bases; junction bases outside the gene matches: 14.

V usage is TRBV29-1 and J usage is TRBJ2-3; 8 nucleotides line up with TRBD2. Sequences were obtained from tumor tissue. This TCR was recovered from a male donor with papillary thyroid cancer or a benign thyroid nodule (not recorded which). Some clones in this sample may be carry-over from other donors' samples. DNA for the CDR3: TGCAGCGTTGAAGTACGGGGGGGAAAGGACAGAATCACAGATACGCAGTATTTT. Its protein is CSVEVRGGKDRITDTQYF.